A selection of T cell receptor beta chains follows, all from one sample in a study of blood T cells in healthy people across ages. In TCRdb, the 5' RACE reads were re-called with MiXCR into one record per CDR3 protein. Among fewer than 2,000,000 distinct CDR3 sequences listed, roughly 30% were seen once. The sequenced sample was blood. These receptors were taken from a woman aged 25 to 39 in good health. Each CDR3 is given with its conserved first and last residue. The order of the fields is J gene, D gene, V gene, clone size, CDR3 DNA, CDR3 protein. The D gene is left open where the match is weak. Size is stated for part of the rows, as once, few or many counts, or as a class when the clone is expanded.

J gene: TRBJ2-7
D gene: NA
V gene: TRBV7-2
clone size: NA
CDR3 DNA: TGTGCCAGCGGCTTAGGGGGGGTCGCATCCGAGCAGTACTTC
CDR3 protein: CASGLGGVASEQYF

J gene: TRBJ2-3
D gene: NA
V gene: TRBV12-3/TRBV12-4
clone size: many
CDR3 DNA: TGTGCCAGCAGTCCGGGCCTTAGACCTACCACAGATACGCAGTATTTT
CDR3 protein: CASSPGLRPTTDTQYF

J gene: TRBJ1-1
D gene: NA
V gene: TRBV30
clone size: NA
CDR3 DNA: TGTGCCTGGACCCCCATGAACACTGAAGCTTTCTTT
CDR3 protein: CAWTPMNTEAFF

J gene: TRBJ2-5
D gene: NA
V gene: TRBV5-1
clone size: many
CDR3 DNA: TGCGCCAGCAGGAACCAAGAGACCCAGTACTTC
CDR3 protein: CASRNQETQYF

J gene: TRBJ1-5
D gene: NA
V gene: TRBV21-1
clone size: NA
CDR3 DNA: TGTGCCAGCAGCACACGCCGAAGGGTCAAACTCAATCAGCCCCAGCATTTT
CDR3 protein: CASSTRRRVKLNQPQHF

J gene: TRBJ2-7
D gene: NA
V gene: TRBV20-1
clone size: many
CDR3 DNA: TGCAGTGCTAGTATTCGGGGCCCCTCCTACGAGCAGTACTTC
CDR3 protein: CSASIRGPSYEQYF

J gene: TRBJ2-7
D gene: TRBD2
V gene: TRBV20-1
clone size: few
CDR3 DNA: TGCAGTGCTCCCCGGGGGGTAGGATCGGTCTACGAGCAGTACTTC
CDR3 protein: CSAPRGVGSVYEQYF

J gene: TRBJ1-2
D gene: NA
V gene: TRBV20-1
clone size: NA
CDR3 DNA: TGCAGTGCTACAGAGGGGGGCAGGGGCTACACCTTC
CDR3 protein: CSATEGGRGYTF

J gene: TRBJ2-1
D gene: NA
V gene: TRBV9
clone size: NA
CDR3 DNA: TGTGCCAGCAGCGCTCCCAACAATGAGCAGTTCTTC
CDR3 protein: CASSAPNNEQFF

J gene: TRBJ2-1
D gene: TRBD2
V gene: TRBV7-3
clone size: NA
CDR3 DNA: TGTGCCAGCAGCTTAACCTCTCGGAGCGGGGGGGGTAAGCAGTTCTTC
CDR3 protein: CASSLTSRSGGGKQFF

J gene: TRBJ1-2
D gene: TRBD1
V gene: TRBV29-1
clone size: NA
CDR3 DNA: TGCAGCGTTGAAACCCCTTGGACAGGGCGCGGCTATGGCTACGCCTTC
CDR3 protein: CSVETPWTGRGYGYAF

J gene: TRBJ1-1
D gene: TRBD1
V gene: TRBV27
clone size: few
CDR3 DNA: TGTGCCAGCAGTCAGGACAGGGGGCAAAAGACTGAAGCTTTCTTT
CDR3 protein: CASSQDRGQKTEAFF

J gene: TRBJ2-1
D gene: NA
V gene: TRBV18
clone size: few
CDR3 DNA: TGTGCCAGCTCACCACCGGTGTGGGAAGGGGATGAGCAGTTCTTC
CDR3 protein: CASSPPVWEGDEQFF

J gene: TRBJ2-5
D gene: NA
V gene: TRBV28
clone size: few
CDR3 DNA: TGTGCCAGCAGTGTAATAGCGGCCCAAGAGACCCAGTACTTC
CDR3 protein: CASSVIAAQETQYF

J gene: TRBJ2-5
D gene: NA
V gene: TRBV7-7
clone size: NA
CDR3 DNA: TGTGCCAGCAGCCCGAGTATAATCCAAGAGACCCAGTACTTC
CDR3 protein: CASSPSIIQETQYF

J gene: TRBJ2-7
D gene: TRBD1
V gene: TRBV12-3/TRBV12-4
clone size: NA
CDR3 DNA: TGTGCCAGCAGTTTCGGAACAGGGGGCTTAGAAGTCCAGTACTTC
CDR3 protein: CASSFGTGGLEVQYF

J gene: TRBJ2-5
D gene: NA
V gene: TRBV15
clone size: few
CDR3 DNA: TGTGCCACCAGCAGTGGGGCAGAGACCCAGTACTTC
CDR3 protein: CATSSGAETQYF